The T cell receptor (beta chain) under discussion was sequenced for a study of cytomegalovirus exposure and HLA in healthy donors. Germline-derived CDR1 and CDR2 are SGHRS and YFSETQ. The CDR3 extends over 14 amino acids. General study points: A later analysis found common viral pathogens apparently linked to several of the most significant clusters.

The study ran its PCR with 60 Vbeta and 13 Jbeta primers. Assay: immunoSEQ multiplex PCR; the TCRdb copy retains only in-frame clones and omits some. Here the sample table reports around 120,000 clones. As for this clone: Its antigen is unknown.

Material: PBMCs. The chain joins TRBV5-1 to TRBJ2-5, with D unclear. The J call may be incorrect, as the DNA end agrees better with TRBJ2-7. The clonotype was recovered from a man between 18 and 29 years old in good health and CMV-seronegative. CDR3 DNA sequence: TGCGCCAGCAGCTTGGATGTCAATGACTACGAGCAGTACTTC. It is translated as CASSLDVNDYEQYF.